The present T cell receptor (beta chain) was sequenced within a study of T cell responses to AZD1222 COVID-19 vaccine. The CDR3 totals 21 residues. The data were produced by immunoSEQ multiplex PCR, yet TCRdb's version contains in-frame clones alone and is incomplete. Among around 110,000 clones listed, more than 70% were seen once. This clonotype originated in an adult in good health. This chain joins TRBV21-1 and TRBJ2-4; the table's D call, TRBD1, was not checked against the DNA. TRBV21-1 is described as a pseudogene. This material consisted of peripheral blood, taken on day 0 of AZD1222 vaccination. CDR3: CASSITEVGTLLIVAKNIQYF. For the CDR3, the DNA is TGTGCCAGCAGCATCACGGAGGTAGGGACATTACTTATTGTAGCCAAAAACATTCAGTACTTC.